A single sample is the source of the 21 T cell receptor beta chains below, sequenced in a study of cytomegalovirus exposure and HLA in healthy donors. 60 Vbeta and 13 Jbeta primers were used in PCR. Some clones are missing from TCRdb's copy, which holds only in-frame ones; the method was immunoSEQ multiplex PCR. The sample consists of some 150,000 clones, approximately 80% of them appearing once. The sequencing input was PBMCs. Every receptor here comes from a male donor in good health and CMV-seronegative.

V and J are TRBV29-1 and TRBJ2-2; TRBD1 agrees at 8 bases. Germline V gene data show CDR1 as SQVTM and CDR2 as ANQGSEA. V lost 7 bases, J lost 4 bases, and 8 bases stayed unmatched. This CDR3 contains 14 residues. CDR3 DNA: TGCAGCGCCGGGGGACAGGCGGTCACCGGGGAGCTGTTTTTT. Translating it yields CSAGGQAVTGELFF.

With respect to this clone: Mismatch with germline at one junction end may stem from a read error. The chain couples TRBV7-9 to TRBJ2-1, with D uncertain. Germline V gives CDR1 SEHNR, CDR2 FQNEAQ (reference sequence). CDR3 length: 11 residues. The DNA of the CDR3 is TGTTCCAGCAGCTTATCGGGTGAGCAGTTCTTC. It encodes CSSSLSGEQFF.

The J gene is TRBJ2-7, the V gene TRBV5-4, with 9 bases matching TRBD1. The V gene end was trimmed by 3 bases and the J gene end by 6 bases; junction bases not matched to a gene: 1. The CDR3 extends over 12 amino acids. Germline assignment: CDR1 SGHNT and CDR2 YYREEE (reference sequence). The CDR3 coding sequence is TGTGCCAGCAGCTCGACAGGGGGCGAGCAGTACTTC. This translates into CASSSTGGEQYF.

The chain joins TRBV5-1 to TRBJ2-3; TRBD2 is a possible D gene (7 bases). Germline lookup yields CDR1 SGHRS and CDR2 YFSETQ. Trimming took 2 bases from V and 0 from J, leaving 10 bases between them. The CDR3 is 15 residues long. The CDR3 DNA reads as TGCGCCAGCAGCTTCGAGGGGGGGAGCACAGATACGCAGTATTTT. It encodes CASSFEGGSTDTQYF.

The CDR3 DNA reads TGTGCCAGCAGCCCGGTCGACCCAGGGAGGACTGAAGCTTTCTTT. Encoded protein: CASSPVDPGRTEAFF. The chain employs TRBV6-5 and TRBJ1-1; D is perhaps TRBD1 (5 bases). The CDR3 is made up of 15 amino acids. Germline V gene sequence: CDR1 MNHEY, CDR2 SVGAGI. The ends were cut back, 6 bases at V and 5 bases at J, with 19 bases in the middle.

V is TRBV6-1 and J is TRBJ1-1; a weak D match, TRBD1 (6 bases). V shed 3 bases and J shed 5 bases, with 19 bases lying between them. The CDR3 contains 16 residues. Germline V lookup: CDR1 MNHNS, CDR2 SASEGT. In DNA, the CDR3 is TGTGCCAGCAGTGAGTTAGTCTGGGGGCAGGGGACTGAAGCTTTCTTT. Translation: CASSELVWGQGTEAFF.

CDR3 sequence (DNA): TGTGCCAGCAGCTTGGTTTCCGGGGGTCCCTCTTTGGAGACCCAGTACTTC. It codes for CASSLVSGGPSLETQYF. The chain employs TRBV5-4 and TRBJ2-5, with D possibly matching TRBD2 (6 bases). Germline-derived CDR1 and CDR2 are SGHNT and YYREEE (reference sequence). Between the trimmed V and J ends, which lost 0 bases and 5 bases, there was a span of 20 bases. The CDR3 consists of 17 residues. The variable domain in full, completed from reference TRBV5-4 and TRBJ2-5, reads ETGVTQSPTHLIKTRGQQVTLRCSSQSGHNTVSWYQQALGQGPQFIFQYYREEENGRGNFPPRFSGLQFPNYSSELNVNALELDDSALYLCASSLVSGGPSLETQYFGPGTRLLVL.

The chain has TRBV5-4 and TRBJ2-5, with 7 bases fitting TRBD2. Germline V gives CDR1 SGHNT, CDR2 YYREEE (reference sequence). The CDR3 contains 13 residues. V was pared by 0 bases and J by 5 bases, with 1 base of the junction left unmatched. The CDR3 loop reads CASSLALAETQYF. CDR3 in DNA: TGTGCCAGCAGCTTGGCACTAGCGGAGACCCAGTACTTC.

The CDR3 sequence is CASSLGTGIYNEQFF. In nucleotides, the CDR3 is TGTGCCAGCAGCCTCGGGACAGGGATTTACAATGAGCAGTTCTTC. The chain links TRBV4-2 to TRBJ2-1, with 9 bases identical to TRBD1. Germline V gene data show CDR1 as LGHNA and CDR2 as YNFKEQ. The V and J ends lost 4 bases and 4 bases, in that order; junction bases with no gene match: 5. This CDR3 spans 15 amino acids.

The chain recombines TRBV5-1 with TRBJ1-1; TRBD1 matches 9 bases. Germline lookup yields CDR1 SGHRS and CDR2 YFSETQ. The CDR3 contains 15 residues. The V gene end was trimmed by 0 bases and the J gene end by 1 base; junction bases not matched to a gene: 1. The chain's CDR3 is CASSLGDRENTEAFF. CDR3 nucleotides: TGCGCCAGCAGCTTGGGGGACAGGGAGAACACTGAAGCTTTCTTT.

The V and J genes are TRBV4-1 and TRBJ2-1; D is perhaps TRBD2 (5 bases). V was pared by 1 base and J by 5 bases, with 9 bases between. There are 14 residues in the CDR3. Germline CDR1 and CDR2: MGHRA and YSYEKL. CDR3 DNA sequence: TGCGCCAGCAGCCAAGTGGACGGGAACAATGAGCAGTTCTTC. This encodes CASSQVDGNNEQFF.

The genes are TRBV7-6 and TRBJ2-3; a weak D match, TRBD2 (5 bases). Trimming took off 2 bases at V and 2 bases at J, with 11 bases between the two ends. The CDR3 totals 15 residues. CDR1 and CDR2 from the germline V gene are SGHVS and FNYEAQ. The CDR3 DNA reads TGTGCCAGCAGCTTATTAAGCGGAAACACAGATACGCAGTATTTT. Translating it yields CASSLLSGNTDTQYF.

The rearrangement joins TRBV7-2 to TRBJ2-5; TRBD1 matches 11 bases. This CDR3 region has 15 residues. CDR1 and CDR2 (germline): SGHTA, FQGNSA. V shed 4 bases, J shed 7 bases, and the junction held 8 bases outside the gene matches. CDR3 nucleotide sequence: TGTGCCAGCAGCTCCGGGACAGGGGGGCGGGGGACCCAGTACTTC. Its protein product is CASSSGTGGRGTQYF.

This chain connects TRBV6-1 to TRBJ2-7; a possible D gene is TRBD1 (5 bases). This CDR3 contains 13 residues. Germline V gene sequence: CDR1 MNHNS, CDR2 SASEGT. V was pared by 4 bases and J by 1 base, with 8 bases between. CDR3 nucleotides: TGTGCCAGCAGTGGCGACAGTTCCTACGAGCAGTACTTC. Translation gives CASSGDSSYEQYF.

The CDR3 region is CASSSPPGTEAFF. CDR3 DNA: TGTGCCAGCAGTTCTCCGCCAGGAACTGAAGCTTTCTTT. This sequence joins TRBV27 and TRBJ1-1; the D is unclear. The germline gives CDR1 MNHEY, CDR2 SMNVEV (reference sequence). Trimming pared 4 bases from V and 5 bases from J, leaving 11 bases between. The CDR3 runs 13 residues.

This clone was seen more than once but under ten times. This chain joins TRBV6-1 and TRBJ2-1; 9 bases are a match to TRBD1. V lost 4 bases and J lost 4; bases outside the gene matches: 5. This CDR3 comprises 15 residues. Germline V lookup: CDR1 MNHNS, CDR2 SASEGT. DNA for the CDR3: TGTGCCAGCAGTGGAAGGGACAGGGCTTACAATGAGCAGTTCTTC. Its protein is CASSGRDRAYNEQFF.

This chain links TRBV6-1 with TRBJ2-7, with 13 bases aligning to TRBD2. Trimming took 7 bases from V and 2 from J; bases not matched to a gene: 2. The CDR3 spans 14 residues. In germline, CDR1 is MNHNS, CDR2 SASEGT. The CDR3 is CASKGLAGAYEQYF. CDR3 DNA: TGTGCCAGCAAAGGACTAGCGGGGGCCTACGAGCAGTACTTC.

This clone was observed a few times. The gene calls are TRBV27 and TRBJ1-4; TRBD1 matches 9 bases. Germline CDR1 and CDR2: MNHEY and SMNVEV (reference sequence). The V segment lost 5 bases and the J segment 8 bases; nucleotides outside the gene matches: 6. This CDR3 has 14 residues. The CDR3 is CASSIRQGGEKLFF. The CDR3 coding sequence is TGTGCCAGCAGTATCAGACAGGGGGGGGAAAAACTGTTTTTT.

This clone was detected only once. The chain has TRBV5-6 and TRBJ1-1; 8 nucleotides align to TRBD1. Germline trimming cut 4 bases from V and 4 bases from J; bases unmatched to any gene: 9. This CDR3 spans 15 amino acids. The germline V gene encodes CDR1 SGHDT and CDR2 YYEEEE. CDR3 amino acids: CASSAGQGQGTEAFF. DNA of the CDR3: TGTGCCAGCAGCGCAGGACAGGGCCAGGGCACTGAAGCTTTCTTT. The full variable domain, in which reference TRBV5-6 and TRBJ1-1 provide the parts outside the CDR3, is DAGVTQSPTHLIKTRGQQVTLRCSPKSGHDTVSWYQQALGQGPQFIFQYYEEEERQRGNFPDRFSGHQFPNYSSELNVNALLLGDSALYLCASSAGQGQGTEAFFGQGTRLTVV.

J is TRBJ2-5 and V is TRBV6-5; 11 positions match TRBD2. The J call is uncertain, as TRBJ2-7 better fits the DNA end. CDR1 is MNHEY, CDR2 SVGAGI, per germline. The CDR3 loop spans 16 amino acids. CDR3 protein: CASSYLGTSGSYEQYF. As DNA, the CDR3 is TGTGCCAGCAGTTACCTTGGGACTAGCGGTTCCTACGAGCAGTACTTC.

This clone was recorded only once. The V call is TRBV7-3, the J call TRBJ2-2; TRBD1 might be the D (6 bases). CDR1 and CDR2 from the germline V gene are SGHTA and FQGTGA. Trimming shortened V by 4 bases and J by 0 bases, and 9 bases separated the two germline ends. The CDR3 runs to 15 residues. The CDR3 bases are TGTGCCAGCAGCTCGCAGGGGACGAACACCGGGGAGCTGTTTTTT. It encodes CASSSQGTNTGELFF.